This T cell receptor (beta chain) appears in the sequencing data of a study of neoadjuvant nivolumab and ipilimumab in lung cancer. General observations from the study: From pretherapy to surgery, tumor richness and clonality rose with dual therapy.

J lost 6 bases, V lost 8 bases, and 7 bases had no gene match. Germline V CDR1 and CDR2: SGHAT, FQDESV (reference sequence). This CDR3 is 12 amino acids long. Here immunoSEQ multiplex PCR was the method, and the copy in TCRdb shows in-frame clones only, minus some. The sample has more than 8,500 clones, about 74% seen once; the top ten hold roughly 7.4%. As concerns this clone: What it binds is not known.

The starting material was tumor tissue, obtained after neoadjuvant nivolumab, alone or with ipilimumab, at or shortly before surgery. The clonotype comes from an adult with non-small cell lung cancer. Some clones in this sample may be carry-over from other donors' samples. J is TRBJ2-7 and V is TRBV11-1, with 7 positions matching TRBD1. The CDR3 protein is CASVDRVGEQYF. CDR3 sequence (DNA): TGTGCCAGCGTCGACAGGGTTGGCGAGCAGTACTTC.